This TCR beta chain came from a study of blood T cell repertoires in COVID-19. Study-level background: Researchers got acute and convalescent COVID-19 samples from the United States, Italy and Spain. Sample material is recorded as cDNA or gDNA derived from T cells, B-cell-depleted T cells, or PBMCs.

How the authors handled the data: Nucleated cell counts were estimated from reference gene primer amplification. This table comes from immunoSEQ multiplex PCR, and its TCRdb copy is limited to in-frame clones, with some not included. The V and J calls and the clone size are those of that table, but D and trimming were determined from the DNA. The sample consists of some 130,000 clones, 80% of them appearing once. Per the germline V gene, CDR1 is MGHRA and CDR2 is YSYEKL. CDR3 length: 14 amino acids. The V end lost 0 bases, the J end lost 1 base, and 6 bases lay between the germline ends. The gene calls are TRBV4-1 and TRBJ1-1; D unclear. Sequenced material: peripheral blood. This sequence was found in a man between 65 and 79 years old with acute or convalescent COVID-19. The CDR3: CASSQDPSNTEAFF. The CDR3 DNA reads as TGCGCCAGCAGCCAAGATCCCTCGAACACTGAAGCTTTCTTT.